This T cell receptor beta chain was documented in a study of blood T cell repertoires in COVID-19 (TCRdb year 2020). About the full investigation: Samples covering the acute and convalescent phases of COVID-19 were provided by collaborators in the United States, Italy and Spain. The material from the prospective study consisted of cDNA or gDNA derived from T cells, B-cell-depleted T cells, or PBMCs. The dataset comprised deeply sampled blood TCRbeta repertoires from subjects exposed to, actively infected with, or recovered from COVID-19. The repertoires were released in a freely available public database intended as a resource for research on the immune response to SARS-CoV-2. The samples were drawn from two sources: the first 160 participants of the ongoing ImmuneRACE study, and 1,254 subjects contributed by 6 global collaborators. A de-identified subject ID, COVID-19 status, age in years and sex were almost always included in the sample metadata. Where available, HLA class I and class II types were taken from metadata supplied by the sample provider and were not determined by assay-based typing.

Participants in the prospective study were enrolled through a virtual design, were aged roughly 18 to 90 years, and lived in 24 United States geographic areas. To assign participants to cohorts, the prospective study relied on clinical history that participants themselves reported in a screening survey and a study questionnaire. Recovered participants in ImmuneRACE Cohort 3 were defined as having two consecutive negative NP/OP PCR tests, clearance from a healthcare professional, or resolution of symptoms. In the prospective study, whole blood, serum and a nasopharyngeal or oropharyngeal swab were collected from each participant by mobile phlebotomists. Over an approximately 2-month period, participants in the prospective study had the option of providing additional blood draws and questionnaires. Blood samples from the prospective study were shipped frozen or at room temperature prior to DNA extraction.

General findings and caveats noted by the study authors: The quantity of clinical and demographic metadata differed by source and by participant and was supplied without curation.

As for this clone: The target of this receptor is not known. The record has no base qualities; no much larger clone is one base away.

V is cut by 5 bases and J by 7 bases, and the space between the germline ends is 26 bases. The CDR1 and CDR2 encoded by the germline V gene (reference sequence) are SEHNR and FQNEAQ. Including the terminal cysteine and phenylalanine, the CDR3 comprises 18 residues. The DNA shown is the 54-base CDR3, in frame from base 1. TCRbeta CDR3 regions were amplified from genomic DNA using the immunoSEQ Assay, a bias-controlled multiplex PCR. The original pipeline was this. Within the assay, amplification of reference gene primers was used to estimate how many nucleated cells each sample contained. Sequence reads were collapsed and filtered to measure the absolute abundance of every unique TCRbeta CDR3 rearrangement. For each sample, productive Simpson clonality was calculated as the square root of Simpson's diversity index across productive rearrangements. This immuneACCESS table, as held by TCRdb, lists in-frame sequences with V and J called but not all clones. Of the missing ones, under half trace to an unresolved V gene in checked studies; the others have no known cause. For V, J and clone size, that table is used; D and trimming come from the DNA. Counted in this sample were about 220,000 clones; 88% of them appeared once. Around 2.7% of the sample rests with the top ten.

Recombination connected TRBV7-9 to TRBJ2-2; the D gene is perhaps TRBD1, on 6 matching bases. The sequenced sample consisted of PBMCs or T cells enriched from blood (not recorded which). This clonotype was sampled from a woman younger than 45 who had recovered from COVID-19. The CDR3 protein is CASSPKRTDRKAGGELFF. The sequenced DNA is TGTGCCAGCAGCCCTAAGAGGACAGATCGTAAGGCTGGCGGGGAGCTGTTTTTT. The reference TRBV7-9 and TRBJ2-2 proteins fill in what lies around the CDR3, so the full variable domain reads DTGVSQNPRHKITKRGQNVTFRCDPISEHNRLYWYRQTLGQGPEFLTYFQNEAQLEKSRLLSDRFSAERPKGSFSTLEIQRTEQGDSAMYLCASSPKRTDRKAGGELFFGEGSRLTVL.